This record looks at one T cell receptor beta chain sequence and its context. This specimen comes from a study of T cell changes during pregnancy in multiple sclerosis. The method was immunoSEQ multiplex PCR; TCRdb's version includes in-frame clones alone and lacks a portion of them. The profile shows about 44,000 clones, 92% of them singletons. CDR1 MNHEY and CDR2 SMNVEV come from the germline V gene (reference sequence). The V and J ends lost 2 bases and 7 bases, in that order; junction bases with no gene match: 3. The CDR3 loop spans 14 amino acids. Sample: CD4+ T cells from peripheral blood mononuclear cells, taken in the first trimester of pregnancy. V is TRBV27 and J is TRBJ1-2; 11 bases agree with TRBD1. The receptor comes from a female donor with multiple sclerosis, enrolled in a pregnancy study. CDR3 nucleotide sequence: TGTGCCAGCAGTTTAGGACAGGGGGCGGGTGGCTACACCTTC. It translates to CASSLGQGAGGYTF.